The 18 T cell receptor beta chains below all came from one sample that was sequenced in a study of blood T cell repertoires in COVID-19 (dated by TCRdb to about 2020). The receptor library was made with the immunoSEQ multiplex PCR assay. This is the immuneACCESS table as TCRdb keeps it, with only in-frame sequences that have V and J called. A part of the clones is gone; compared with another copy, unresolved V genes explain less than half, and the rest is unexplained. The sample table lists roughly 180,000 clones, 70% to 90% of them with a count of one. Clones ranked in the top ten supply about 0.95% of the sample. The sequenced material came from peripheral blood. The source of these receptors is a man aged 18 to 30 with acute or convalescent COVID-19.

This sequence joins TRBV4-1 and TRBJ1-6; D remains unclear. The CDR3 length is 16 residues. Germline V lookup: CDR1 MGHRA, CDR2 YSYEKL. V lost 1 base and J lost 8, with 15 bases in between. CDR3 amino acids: CASSQVYDIGDSPLHF. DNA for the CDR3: TGCGCCAGCAGCCAAGTATACGACATCGGCGATTCACCCCTCCACTTT.

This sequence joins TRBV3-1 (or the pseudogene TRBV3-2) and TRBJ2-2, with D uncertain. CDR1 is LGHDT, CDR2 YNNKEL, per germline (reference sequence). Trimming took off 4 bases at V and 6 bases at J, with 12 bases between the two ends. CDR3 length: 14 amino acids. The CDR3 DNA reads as TGTGCCAGCAGCCTCTCCTTACGGGCCGGGGAGCTGTTTTTT. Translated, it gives CASSLSLRAGELFF.

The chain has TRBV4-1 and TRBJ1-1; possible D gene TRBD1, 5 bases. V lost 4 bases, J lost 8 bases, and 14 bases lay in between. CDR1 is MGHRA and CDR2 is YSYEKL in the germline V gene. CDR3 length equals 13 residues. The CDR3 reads CASSRIQESEAFF. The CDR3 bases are TGCGCCAGCAGCCGAATACAGGAGTCAGAAGCTTTCTTT.

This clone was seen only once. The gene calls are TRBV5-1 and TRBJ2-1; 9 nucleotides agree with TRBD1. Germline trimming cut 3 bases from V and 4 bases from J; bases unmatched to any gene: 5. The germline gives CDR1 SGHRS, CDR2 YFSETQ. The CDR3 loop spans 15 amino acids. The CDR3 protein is CASSSGTGRYNEQFF. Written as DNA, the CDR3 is TGCGCCAGCAGCTCCGGGACAGGGAGATACAATGAGCAGTTCTTC.

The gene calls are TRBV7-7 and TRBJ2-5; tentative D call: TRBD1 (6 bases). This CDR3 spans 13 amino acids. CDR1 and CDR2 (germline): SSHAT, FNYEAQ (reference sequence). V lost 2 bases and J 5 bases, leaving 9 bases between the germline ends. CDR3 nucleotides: TGTGCCAGCAGCTTAAGCAGGGGCGAGACCCAGTACTTC. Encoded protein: CASSLSRGETQYF.

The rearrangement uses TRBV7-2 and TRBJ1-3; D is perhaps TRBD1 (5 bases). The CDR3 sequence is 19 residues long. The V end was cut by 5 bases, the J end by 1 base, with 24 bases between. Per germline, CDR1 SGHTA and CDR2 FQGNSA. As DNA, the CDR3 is TGTGCCAGCAGCCAAGACATTTTTGGGGGGTACAGTTCTGGAAACACCATATATTTT. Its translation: CASSQDIFGGYSSGNTIYF.

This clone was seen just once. For the CDR3, the DNA is TGTGTATCGGAGCACCCCTCCTACAATGAGCAGTTCTTC. It yields the protein CVSEHPSYNEQFF. The rearrangement links TRBV6-4 to TRBJ2-1; no clear D. From germline, CDR1 is MRHNA and CDR2 SNTAGT. The CDR3 sequence is 13 residues long.

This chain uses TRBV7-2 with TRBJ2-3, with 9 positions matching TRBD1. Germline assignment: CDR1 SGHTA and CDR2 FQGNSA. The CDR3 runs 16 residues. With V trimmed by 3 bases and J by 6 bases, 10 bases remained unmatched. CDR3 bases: TGTGCCAGCAGCTTTCGACGGGACAGGGTTTTCGATACGCAGTATTTT. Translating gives CASSFRRDRVFDTQYF.

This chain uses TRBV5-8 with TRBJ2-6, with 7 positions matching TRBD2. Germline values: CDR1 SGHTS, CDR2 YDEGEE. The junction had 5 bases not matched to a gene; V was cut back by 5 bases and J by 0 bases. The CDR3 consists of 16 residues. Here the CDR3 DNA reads TGTGCCAGCAGTGGGAGGGAGGTCTCTGGGGCCAACGTCCTGACTTTC. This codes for CASSGREVSGANVLTF.

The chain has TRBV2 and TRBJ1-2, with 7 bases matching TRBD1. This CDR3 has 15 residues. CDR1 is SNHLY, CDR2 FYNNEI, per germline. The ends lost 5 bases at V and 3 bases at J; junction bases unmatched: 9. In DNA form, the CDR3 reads TGTGCCAGCAGTCCAAGGGGGCAAGATCACTATGGCTACACCTTC. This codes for CASSPRGQDHYGYTF.

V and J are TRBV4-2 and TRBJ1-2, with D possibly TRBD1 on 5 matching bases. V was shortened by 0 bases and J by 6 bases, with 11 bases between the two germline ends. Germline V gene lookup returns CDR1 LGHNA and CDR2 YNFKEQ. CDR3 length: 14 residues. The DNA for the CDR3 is TGTGCCAGCAGCCAAGATTCGGGGGGGGATGGCTACACCTTC. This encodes CASSQDSGGDGYTF.

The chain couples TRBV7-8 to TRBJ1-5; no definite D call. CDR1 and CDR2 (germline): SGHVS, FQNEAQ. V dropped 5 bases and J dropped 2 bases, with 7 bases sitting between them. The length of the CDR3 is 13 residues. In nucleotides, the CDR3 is TGTGCCAGCAGCGACGGGGGCAATCAGCCCCAGCATTTT. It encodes CASSDGGNQPQHF.

The CDR3 loop reads CASRGRDTTNQPQHF. CDR3 nucleotide sequence: TGTGCCAGCAGGGGACGGGACACCACAAATCAGCCCCAGCATTTT. The chain couples TRBV2 to TRBJ1-5, with a possible D match to TRBD1 (6 bases). This CDR3 contains 15 residues. Germline V CDR1 and CDR2: SNHLY, FYNNEI. V lost 6 bases, J lost 4 bases, and 16 bases lay in between. Using reference TRBV2 and TRBJ1-5 for the parts outside the CDR3, the full variable domain is EPEVTQTPSHQVTQMGQEVILRCVPISNHLYFYWYRQILGQKVEFLVSFYNNEISEKSEIFDDQFSVERPDGSNFTLKIRSTKLEDSAMYFCASRGRDTTNQPQHFGDGTRLSIL.

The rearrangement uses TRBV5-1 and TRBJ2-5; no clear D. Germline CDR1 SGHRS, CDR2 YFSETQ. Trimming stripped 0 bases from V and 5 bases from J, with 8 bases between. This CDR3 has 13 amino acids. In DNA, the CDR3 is TGCGCCAGCAGCTTGGGCGGAGAGGAGACCCAGTACTTC. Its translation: CASSLGGEETQYF.

The CDR3 is CASSVPTSGANTGELFF. CDR3 bases: TGTGCCAGCAGCGTCCCAACTAGCGGGGCCAACACCGGGGAGCTGTTTTTT. V usage is TRBV9 and J usage is TRBJ2-2; 10 bases map to TRBD2. The germline V gene encodes CDR1 SGDLS and CDR2 YYNGEE. The CDR3 consists of 17 residues. V lost 2 bases, J lost 2 bases, and 6 bases stayed unmatched.

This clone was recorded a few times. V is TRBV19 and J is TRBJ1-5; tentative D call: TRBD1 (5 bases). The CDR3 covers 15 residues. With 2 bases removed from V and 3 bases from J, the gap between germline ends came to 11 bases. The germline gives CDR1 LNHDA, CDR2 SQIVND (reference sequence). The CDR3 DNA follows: TGTGCCAGTAGTATAAGATGGGGGGACAATCAGCCCCAGCATTTT. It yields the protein CASSIRWGDNQPQHF.

The CDR3 here is CASSEGGAGEGEKLFF. The CDR3 DNA is TGTGCCAGCAGTGAAGGTGGGGCAGGGGAAGGTGAAAAACTGTTTTTT. V is TRBV2 and J is TRBJ1-4, with D possibly being TRBD1 (6 bases). The V gene lost 1 base and the J gene lost 7 bases, with 16 bases spanning the gap. Germline-derived CDR1 and CDR2 are SNHLY and FYNNEI. The CDR3 loop spans 16 amino acids.

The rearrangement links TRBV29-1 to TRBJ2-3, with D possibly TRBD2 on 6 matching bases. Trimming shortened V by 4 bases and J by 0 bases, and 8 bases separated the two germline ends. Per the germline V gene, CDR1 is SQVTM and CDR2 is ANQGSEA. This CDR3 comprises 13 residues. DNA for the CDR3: TGCAGCGTTGTTGGGGGGAGCACAGATACGCAGTATTTT. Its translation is CSVVGGSTDTQYF.